A selection of T cell receptor beta chains follows, all from one sample in a study of human T cells and chemical hapten exposure. TCRdb processed the RACE reads anew with MiXCR; each CDR3 protein has one entry. The repertoire holds 80,000 to 100,000 distinct CDR3 sequences, roughly 9.1% seen once, with roughly 4% in the top ten. Here the sequenced sample was whole blood, taken in connection with sensitization to the hapten diphenylcyclopropenone (DPC). These receptors came from a woman in her thirties or forties with alopecia areata. Some clones in this sample may be carry-over from other donors' samples. Both conserved end residues are part of each CDR3. The order of the fields is J gene, V gene, CDR3 protein.

TRBJ2-3,TRBV6-2/TRBV6-3,CASSGQSDTQYF
TRBJ1-1,TRBV28,CASRGGSSTEAFF
TRBJ1-1,TRBV7-2,CASSSQENTEAFF
TRBJ2-1,TRBV11-2,CASSIGTGSSYNEQFF
TRBJ2-6,TRBV4-3,CASSQGKAGQGYNVLTF
TRBJ1-4,TRBV9,CASSAGTVATNEKLFF
TRBJ2-3,TRBV3-1,CASSRMTDTQYF
TRBJ2-1,TRBV6-2/TRBV6-3,CASSPTRDADFNEQFF
TRBJ2-7,TRBV29-1,CSVEDGGPYEQYF
TRBJ1-6,TRBV5-1,CATRDRDNSPLHF
TRBJ2-3,TRBV7-8,CASSFRGVTDTQYF
TRBJ1-5,TRBV28,CASSLMRGTRNQPQHF
TRBJ2-3,TRBV19,CASSNDRAADTQYF
TRBJ1-4,TRBV7-9,CASSFGGGEKLFF
TRBJ1-2,TRBV10-3,CAIRGQRDGYTF
TRBJ1-1,TRBV29-1,CSVEDQKRNTEAFF
TRBJ2-1,TRBV7-7,CASSLGGSNEQFF
TRBJ1-6,TRBV7-2,CASSLGGMGRTNSPLHF
TRBJ1-1,TRBV11-2,CASSLGSFMPYTEAFF
TRBJ1-1,TRBV25-1,CASRRRGLYTEAFF
TRBJ1-2,TRBV3-1,CASSQVGAAAGYTF
TRBJ1-1,TRBV12-3/TRBV12-4,CASSGTGGNTEAFF
TRBJ2-1,TRBV7-2,CASSLGRENEQFF
TRBJ1-2,TRBV24-1,CATSDLGQNYGYTF
TRBJ2-2,TRBV4-1,CASNSGQGYTGELFF
TRBJ2-2,TRBV5-5,CASSLTSGKYTGELFF
TRBJ2-7,TRBV6-5,CASSSRNEQYF
TRBJ2-2,TRBV10-1,CASSRSYTGELFF
TRBJ1-1,TRBV29-1,CSVAGTLNTEAFF
TRBJ2-5,TRBV7-3,CASSLTGSPPETQYF
TRBJ2-1,TRBV10-3,CAISESGKRGEGSYNEQFF
TRBJ2-3,TRBV5-4,CASSLYLGSDTQYF
TRBJ2-7,TRBV12-3/TRBV12-4,CASSLGHYEQYF
TRBJ1-4,TRBV4-1,CASSPDFGGTNEKLFF
TRBJ1-2,TRBV20-1,CSARRKGTALNYGYTF
TRBJ1-1,TRBV5-1,CASSYAGTGTPEAFF
TRBJ1-5,TRBV18,CASSPAQQGYSNQPQHF
TRBJ1-1,TRBV3-1,CASNDRGMGTEAFF
TRBJ2-1,TRBV4-1,CASSQGTSGGRDEQFF
TRBJ1-1,TRBV29-1,CSAPGQANTEAFF
TRBJ1-6,TRBV27,CASSLIQGVSPLHF
TRBJ2-7,TRBV7-6,CASSPGPGTGYLDEQYF
TRBJ2-3,TRBV18,CASSPWETATFGDTQYF
TRBJ2-3,TRBV12-3/TRBV12-4,CASTHLAGGTDTQYF
TRBJ1-5,TRBV20-1,CSAADRNSNQPQHF
TRBJ2-7,TRBV5-1,CASSLGQEKYEQYF
TRBJ2-7,TRBV18,CASSDGTGVTYEQYF
TRBJ2-6,TRBV16,CASSPKGTGLDGANVLTF
TRBJ1-2,TRBV5-1,CASSFGTAYGYTF